This T cell receptor (beta chain) was retrieved from a study of shared clonotypes between healthy human individuals. A word on this clone: The antigen is unknown.

Within Nashville, Tennessee resided all donors, each a Caucasian adult. Profiled with immunoSEQ multiplex PCR; TCRdb holds only in-frame clones, not every one. Of some 2,400,000 clones listed, approximately 96% are singletons. General observations from the study: Despite large depth, rarefaction showed incomplete sorted-subset sequencing. A handful of donors had about 5% of their naive CD4 clonotypes in common.

Between the trimmed V and J ends, which lost 4 bases and 0 bases, there was a span of 13 bases. Germline V gene sequence: CDR1 GTSNPN, CDR2 SVGIG (reference sequence). The CDR3 sequence is 16 residues long. The sample comprised naive CD4+ T cells sorted from blood. The subset: CD45RA+ positively selected. This clonotype was sampled from a man aged 18 to 30 in good health. This chain joins TRBV30 and TRBJ2-6, with D perhaps assigned TRBD1 or TRBD2 (5 bases each). DNA of the CDR3: TGTGCCTGGACAAGGACGGGGACCTCTGGGGCCAACGTCCTGACTTTC. Translating it yields CAWTRTGTSGANVLTF.